This T cell receptor beta chain was obtained from a study of beta chain features in type 1 diabetes. Regarding the study as a whole: The similarity of naive, central memory and Treg TCRB repertoires appeared greater among patients than among healthy donors.

The CDR3 has 16 amino acids. Trimming pared 0 bases from V and 1 base from J, leaving 10 bases between. Germline assignment: CDR1 LGHNA and CDR2 YNFKEQ. Sampling consisted of one heparinised blood draw per donor, averaging approximately 120 mL. Purities in excess of 95% were seen in all sorted populations. Comment on this clone: Its antigen is not known.

Reverse transcription of all isolated RNA meant that expressed TCRB transcripts were sequenced. Sequenced by immunoSEQ multiplex PCR; TCRdb stores in-frame clones only, minus some. The sample holds about 320,000 clones, 13% to 15% seen once. The J gene is TRBJ2-1, the V gene TRBV4-2; D uncertain. Source material: central memory CD4+ T cells from blood. This TCR came from a man aged 25-45 years in good health. The CDR3 DNA reads TGTGCCAGCAGCCAAGAGAACCCAATTTCCTACAATGAGCAGTTCTTC. This gives the protein CASSQENPISYNEQFF.